This TCR beta chain was identified during a study of T cells in Graves' hyperthyroidism and ophthalmopathy. Study observations and caveats: Ophthalmopathy cases were set apart from stable hyperthyroidism by a 13 V-J model.

Amplified TCR beta CDR3 regions came from RNA transcripts. The TCR CDR3 was amplified in a first-round RT-PCR using the HTBI primer set. One entry per CDR3 protein results from TCRdb running MiXCR on the multiplex PCR reads. This sample has about 570,000 distinct CDR3 sequences, with 35% to 55% found just once. This clonotype came up many times. Its specificity is unknown. The CDR3 has 12 amino acids. Trimming cost V 3 bases and J 12 bases, with 14 bases left between them. This clonotype was obtained from an adult woman with Graves' disease, either hyperthyroidism or ophthalmopathy (not recorded which). The V call is TRBV12-3 or TRBV12-4, the J call TRBJ1-1; the D gene is possibly TRBD1 (5 bases). The sample consisted of peripheral blood or thyroid tissue (not recorded which). CDR3 DNA: TGTGCCAGCAGTTTTTCACAGGCCGCGTCTTTCTTT. It codes for CASSFSQAASFF.